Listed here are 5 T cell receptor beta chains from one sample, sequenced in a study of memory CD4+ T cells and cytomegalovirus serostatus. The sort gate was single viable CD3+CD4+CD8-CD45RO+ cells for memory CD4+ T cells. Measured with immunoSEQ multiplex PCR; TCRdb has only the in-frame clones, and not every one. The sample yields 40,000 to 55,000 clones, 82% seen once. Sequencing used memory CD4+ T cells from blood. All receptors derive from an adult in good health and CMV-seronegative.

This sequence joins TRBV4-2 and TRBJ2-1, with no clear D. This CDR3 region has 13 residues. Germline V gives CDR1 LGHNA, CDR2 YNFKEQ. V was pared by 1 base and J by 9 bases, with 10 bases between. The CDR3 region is CASSQAHSGEQFF. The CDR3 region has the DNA TGTGCCAGCAGCCAAGCCCATTCAGGTGAGCAGTTCTTC.

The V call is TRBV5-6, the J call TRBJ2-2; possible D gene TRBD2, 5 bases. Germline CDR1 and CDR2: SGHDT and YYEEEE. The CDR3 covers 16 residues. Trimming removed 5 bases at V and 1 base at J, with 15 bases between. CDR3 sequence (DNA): TGTGCCAGCAGTCCCAGCTACGGACTGAACACCGGGGAGCTGTTTTTT. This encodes CASSPSYGLNTGELFF.

CDR3 nucleotide sequence: TGTGCCAGCAGGTTGTCCAGGGGGCTCAATTCACCCCTCCACTTT. Translation: CASRLSRGLNSPLHF. This sequence joins TRBV5-8 and TRBJ1-6; 8 bases are a match to TRBD1. This CDR3 contains 15 residues. Germline trimming cut 5 bases from V and 7 bases from J; bases unmatched to any gene: 8. The germline CDR1 and CDR2 sequences are SGHTS and YDEGEE.

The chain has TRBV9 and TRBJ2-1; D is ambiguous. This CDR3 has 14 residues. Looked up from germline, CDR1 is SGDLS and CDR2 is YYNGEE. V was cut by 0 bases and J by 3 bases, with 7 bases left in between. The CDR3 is CASSVEVNYNEQFF. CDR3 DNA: TGTGCCAGCAGCGTAGAGGTAAACTACAATGAGCAGTTCTTC.

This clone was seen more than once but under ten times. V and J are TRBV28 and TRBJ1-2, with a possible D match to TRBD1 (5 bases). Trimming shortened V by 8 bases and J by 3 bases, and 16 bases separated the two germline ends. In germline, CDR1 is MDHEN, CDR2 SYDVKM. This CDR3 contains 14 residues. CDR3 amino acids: CASDSQGSYYGYTF. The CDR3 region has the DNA TGTGCCAGCGACTCCCAGGGCAGCTACTATGGCTACACCTTC.